The rows below give T cell receptor beta chains drawn from one sample of a study of OX40 agonist ivuxolimab in advanced cancers. Data came from immunoSEQ multiplex PCR; TCRdb stores just in-frame clones and leaves some out. This table holds fewer than 85,000 clones, 80% to 90% found once. Sequences were derived from CD4+ or CD8+ T cells sorted from blood, sampled in a trial of the OX40 agonist ivuxolimab. Receptor source: an adult with an advanced solid tumor such as melanoma, head and neck, liver or kidney cancer. CDR3s include the opening cysteine and the closing phenylalanine or tryptophan. Each record gives: clone size, J gene, V gene, D gene, CDR3 DNA, CDR3 protein. D genes are given only for firm matches. Some rows mark clone size as missing; the rest say once, few, many or name a class of expanded clone.

.,TRBJ2-7,TRBV14,.,TGTGCCAGCAGCACCAGCGGGGACAGCTCCTACGAGCAGTACTTC,CASSTSGDSSYEQYF
.,TRBJ2-2,TRBV7-7,.,TGTGCCAGCAGCCCAGGGTTTACGAACACCGGGGAGCTGTTTTTT,CASSPGFTNTGELFF
.,TRBJ2-1,TRBV27,.,TGTGCCAGCAGTTCGTCTACCAGCTCCTACAATGAGCAGTTCTTC,CASSSSTSSYNEQFF
once,TRBJ1-5,TRBV28,TRBD1,TGTGCCAGCAGAACAGGGGAGGGGAGCAATCAGCCCCAGCATTTT,CASRTGEGSNQPQHF
.,TRBJ2-5,TRBV5-1,.,TGCGCCAGCGGATCTGGGGCGTTTGAGACCCAGTACTTC,CASGSGAFETQYF
.,TRBJ1-4,TRBV2,.,TGTGCCAGCATCGCTCGGACTAATGAAAAACTGTTTTTT,CASIARTNEKLFF
once,TRBJ1-5,TRBV27,TRBD1,TGTGCCAGTGGACAGGGGGTTCAGCCCCAGCATTTT,CASGQGVQPQHF
.,TRBJ2-1,TRBV18,TRBD2,TGTGCCAGCTCACGACCGCCTAGCGGGTACAATGAGCAGTTCTTC,CASSRPPSGYNEQFF
medium-sized,TRBJ2-7,TRBV27,.,TGTGCCAGCAGTGCAATAGGGTTCCACGAGCAGTACTTC,CASSAIGFHEQYF
once,TRBJ2-5,TRBV11-1,.,TGTGCCAGCAGCTTAGGAAAGGGGGTCCAAGAGACCCAGTACTTC,CASSLGKGVQETQYF
.,TRBJ2-3,TRBV2,TRBD2,TGTGCCAGCAGTGAATTTGCGGGACTAGCGGGAGATGCAGATACGCAGTATTTT,CASSEFAGLAGDADTQYF
.,TRBJ1-3,TRBV30,.,TGTGCCTGGAGGGACTGGAGCTCTGGAAACACCATATATTTT,CAWRDWSSGNTIYF
once,TRBJ2-1,TRBV27,TRBD1,TGTGCCAGCAGTTTACCGGACAGGTGGGGTTACAATGAGCAGTTCTTC,CASSLPDRWGYNEQFF
.,TRBJ1-5,TRBV19,TRBD1,TGTGCCAGTAGTATGCCGGACAGGGGGCGGCCCCAGCATTTT,CASSMPDRGRPQHF
.,TRBJ1-1,TRBV2,.,TGTGCCAGCAGTAATTACAGGGAGTCGCTGAACACTGAAGCTTTCTTT,CASSNYRESLNTEAFF
.,TRBJ1-2,TRBV27,TRBD1,TGTGCCAGCAGTCCGACACAGGGGGACAGAGGATATGGCTACACCTTC,CASSPTQGDRGYGYTF
.,TRBJ2-3,TRBV6-6,.,TGTGCCAGCCTCCTCGGAATCTCGGATACGCAGTATTTT,CASLLGISDTQYF
.,TRBJ2-7,TRBV7-9,TRBD2,TGTGCCAGCACCGTGACTAGCGGGAGAGGCATCTACGAGCAGTACTTC,CASTVTSGRGIYEQYF
.,TRBJ1-1,TRBV20-1,.,TGCAGTGCAACAGAGGGGAAAGCTTTCTTT,CSATEGKAFF
.,TRBJ2-3,TRBV5-1,.,TGCGCCAGCAGCCCCGGGTGGGTTATGTCCACAGATACGCAGTATTTT,CASSPGWVMSTDTQYF
.,TRBJ2-3,TRBV5-1,TRBD2,TGCGCCGTAAGACTAGCGGGAAGGGAGACAGATACGCAGTATTTT,CAVRLAGRETDTQYF
.,TRBJ1-1,TRBV19,.,TGTGCCAGTAGGCCCGGGAACACTGAAGCTTTCTTT,CASRPGNTEAFF
.,TRBJ2-7,TRBV7-6,.,TGTGCCAGCAGCTTAGACCCAGGACAAACCTACGAGCAGTACTTC,CASSLDPGQTYEQYF
.,TRBJ2-1,TRBV7-9,.,TGTGCCAGCAGCCCATTCTTGGGGAATGAGCAGTTCTTC,CASSPFLGNEQFF
.,TRBJ1-4,TRBV7-9,.,TGTGCCAGCAGCTCCCCTCGAGCGACCGGGGAAAAACTGTTTTTT,CASSSPRATGEKLFF
few,TRBJ2-3,TRBV2,TRBD2,TGTGCCAGCCTCGGTCTAGCGGCGCCAGATACGCAGTATTTT,CASLGLAAPDTQYF
.,TRBJ2-7,TRBV27,.,TGTGCCAGCAGTTTTGGCCTACCGATGGAGCAGTACTTC,CASSFGLPMEQYF
once,TRBJ1-1,TRBV6-1,.,TGTGCCAGCAGTGTCCCCGGGGAAGCTTTCTTT,CASSVPGEAFF
.,TRBJ1-1,TRBV30,.,TGTGCCTGGTGGGGGGCGTTGGAAGCTTTCTTT,CAWWGALEAFF
.,TRBJ2-7,TRBV7-9,TRBD2,TGTGCCAGCACCCCGCTTGCGGGAGGAGTCTCCTACGAGCAGTACTTC,CASTPLAGGVSYEQYF
.,TRBJ2-5,TRBV7-8,TRBD1,TGTGCCAGCAGCTCGGGACAGCCCCAAGAGACCCAGTACTTC,CASSSGQPQETQYF
few,TRBJ2-2,TRBV30,.,TGTGCCTGGAGTGTTTCCTCGGGCGGGGAGCTGTTTTTT,CAWSVSSGGELFF
.,TRBJ2-7,TRBV19,TRBD1,TGTGCCACCACTCCAGGGGACAGGGACTACGAGCAGTACTTC,CATTPGDRDYEQYF
.,TRBJ2-7,TRBV19,TRBD2,TGTGCCAGTAGTGCGGGAGCGGGCTACGAGCAGTACTTC,CASSAGAGYEQYF
.,TRBJ2-7,TRBV6-5,.,TGTGCCAGCAGTTACGCAGACAGCTACGAGCAGTACTTC,CASSYADSYEQYF
once,TRBJ1-1,TRBV21-1,.,TGTGCCAGCAGCAAAGGGAGGGATGAAGCTTTCTTT,CASSKGRDEAFF
.,TRBJ2-3,TRBV2,.,TGTGCCAGCAGTACTGACAGCACAGATACGCAGTATTTT,CASSTDSTDTQYF
.,TRBJ1-4,TRBV6-1,.,TGTGCCAGCAGTGAAACGGCCAGGGGAAGCGAAAAACTGTTTTTT,CASSETARGSEKLFF
.,TRBJ2-7,TRBV19,.,TGTGCCAGTAGTATAGGTCAGGGTAATTCTTACGAGCAGTACTTC,CASSIGQGNSYEQYF
.,TRBJ2-2,TRBV2,TRBD2,TGTGCCAGCAGACGAACGGGGGGAACGAACACCGGGGAGCTGTTTTTT,CASRRTGGTNTGELFF
.,TRBJ2-3,TRBV18,TRBD2,TGTGCCAGCTCACTCCCGGGGGGAGCGGGGAGGTATACGCAGTATTTT,CASSLPGGAGRYTQYF
.,TRBJ2-1,TRBV7-8,.,TGTGCCAGCACCCCACGGAGGGGTTCTTACAATGAGCAGTTCTTC,CASTPRRGSYNEQFF
.,TRBJ2-7,TRBV7-9,.,TGTGCCAGCAGCTTAGGTAGTGGGACGGAGTTCTACGAGCAGTACTTC,CASSLGSGTEFYEQYF
.,TRBJ1-5,TRBV27,.,TGTGCCAGCAGTTCCGGGAGTCCCAATCAGCCCCAGCATTTT,CASSSGSPNQPQHF
.,TRBJ1-1,TRBV7-9,.,TGTGCCAGCAGCTTAGACGGGGCAGGGGTTATGAACACTGAAGCTTTCTTT,CASSLDGAGVMNTEAFF
.,TRBJ2-7,TRBV11-2,TRBD1,TGTGCCAGCAGCACCTACCGGGACAGACTCTACGAGCAGTACTTC,CASSTYRDRLYEQYF
.,TRBJ2-2,TRBV18,.,TGTGCCAGCCCCCACCAAGGGGACTCAGGGGCGAACACCGGGGAGCTGTTTTTT,CASPHQGDSGANTGELFF
.,TRBJ1-2,TRBV27,.,TGTGCCAGCAGTTATAGGTCTCATCCGGGAGATGGCTACACCTTC,CASSYRSHPGDGYTF
once,TRBJ1-5,TRBV27,.,TGTGCCAGCAGCCGACTGGGGGACTTCCAGCCCCAGCATTTT,CASSRLGDFQPQHF
.,TRBJ1-1,TRBV27,.,TGTGCCAGCAGCCCGACAGCGGGAACGAACACTGAAGCTTTCTTT,CASSPTAGTNTEAFF
.,TRBJ2-2,TRBV5-5,.,TGTGCCAGCAGCATCACAGGGAGGGAGCTGTTTTTT,CASSITGRELFF
.,TRBJ2-7,TRBV27,.,TGTGCCAGCAGTTTACGTCAGGGATACTACGAGCAGTACTTC,CASSLRQGYYEQYF
.,TRBJ2-1,TRBV19,TRBD2,TGTGCCAGTAGTATTAGCGGGAGTGCCTACAATGAGCAGTTCTTC,CASSISGSAYNEQFF
.,TRBJ2-7,TRBV7-8,TRBD2,TGTGCCAGCAGCTATCGGAGCGGGAGTCTCCACGAGCAGTACTTC,CASSYRSGSLHEQYF
.,TRBJ1-2,TRBV6-5,.,TGTGCCAGCAGTTCTCCCCTCGAAGGCTACACCTTC,CASSSPLEGYTF
.,TRBJ2-7,TRBV29-1,.,TGCAGCGTTGAAGGACTCTCAAATTACGAGCAGTACTTC,CSVEGLSNYEQYF
.,TRBJ1-2,TRBV7-3,.,TGTGCCAGCAGCCCCGATGGCGCCGACTATTATGGCTACACCTTC,CASSPDGADYYGYTF
.,TRBJ1-6,TRBV27,TRBD1,TGTGCCAGCAGTTTCGGACAGGCCTATTCACCCCTCCACTTT,CASSFGQAYSPLHF
.,TRBJ2-7,TRBV7-3,.,TGTGCCAGCAGCCAAGAGGGGACCAGCGCCTACGAGCAGTACTTC,CASSQEGTSAYEQYF
.,TRBJ2-3,TRBV6-5,TRBD2,TGTGCCAGCAGGGGGACTAGCGGCACAGATACGCAGTATTTT,CASRGTSGTDTQYF